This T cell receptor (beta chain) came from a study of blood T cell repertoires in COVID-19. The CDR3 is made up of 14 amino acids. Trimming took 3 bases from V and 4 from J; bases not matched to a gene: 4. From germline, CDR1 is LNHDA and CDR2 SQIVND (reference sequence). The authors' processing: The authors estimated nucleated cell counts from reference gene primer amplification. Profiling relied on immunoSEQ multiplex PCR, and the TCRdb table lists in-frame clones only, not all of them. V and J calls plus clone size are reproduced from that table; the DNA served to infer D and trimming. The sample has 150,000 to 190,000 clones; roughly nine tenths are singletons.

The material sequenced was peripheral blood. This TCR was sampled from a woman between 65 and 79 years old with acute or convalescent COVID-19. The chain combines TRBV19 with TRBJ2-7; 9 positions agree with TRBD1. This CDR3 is CASSIRDRVYEQYF. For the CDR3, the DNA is TGTGCCAGTAGTATCCGGGACAGGGTTTACGAGCAGTACTTC. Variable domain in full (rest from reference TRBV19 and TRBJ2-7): DGGITQSPKYLFRKEGQNVTLSCEQNLNHDAMYWYRQDPGQGLRLIYYSQIVNDFQKGDIAEGYSVSREKKESFPLTVTSAQKNPTAFYLCASSIRDRVYEQYFGPGTRLTVT.